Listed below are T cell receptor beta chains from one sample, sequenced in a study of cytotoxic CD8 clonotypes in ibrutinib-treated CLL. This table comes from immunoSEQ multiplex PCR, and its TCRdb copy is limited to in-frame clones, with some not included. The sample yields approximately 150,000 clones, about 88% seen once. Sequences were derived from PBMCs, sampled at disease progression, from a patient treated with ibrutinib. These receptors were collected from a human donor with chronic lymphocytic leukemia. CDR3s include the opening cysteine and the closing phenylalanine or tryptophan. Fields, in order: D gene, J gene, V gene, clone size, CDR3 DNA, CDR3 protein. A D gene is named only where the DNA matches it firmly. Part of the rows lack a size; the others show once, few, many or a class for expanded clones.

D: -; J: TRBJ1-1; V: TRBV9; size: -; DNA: TGTGCCAGCAGCGTACAGGCGGGCACTGAAGCTTTCTTT; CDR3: CASSVQAGTEAFF
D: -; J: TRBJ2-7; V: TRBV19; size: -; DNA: TGTGCCAGTAGTATCTCTTCGGGACTTCTCTTCTACGAGCAGTACTTC; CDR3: CASSISSGLLFYEQYF
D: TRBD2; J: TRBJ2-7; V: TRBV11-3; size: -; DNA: TGTGCCAGCAGTAGGAAGCGGGGGACCTACGAGCAGTACTTC; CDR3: CASSRKRGTYEQYF
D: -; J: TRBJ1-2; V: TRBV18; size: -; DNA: TGTGCCAGCTCACCAGGAACAGATCGGGGCTACACCTTC; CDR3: CASSPGTDRGYTF
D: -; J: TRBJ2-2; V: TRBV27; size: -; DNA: TGTGCCAGCAGTTTGATGGGGGTAGACGGGGAGCTGTTTTTT; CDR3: CASSLMGVDGELFF
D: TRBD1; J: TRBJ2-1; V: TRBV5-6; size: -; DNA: TGTGCCAGCAGCTGGGACAGGGACAATGAGCAGTTCTTC; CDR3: CASSWDRDNEQFF
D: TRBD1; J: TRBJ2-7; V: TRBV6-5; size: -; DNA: TGTGCCAGCAGTCCACCTACAGGGGGTCTTAGCGAGCAGTACTTC; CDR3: CASSPPTGGLSEQYF
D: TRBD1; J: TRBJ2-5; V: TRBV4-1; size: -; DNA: TGCGCCAGCAGCCAAAGGACAGGGGCGGTAGAGACCCAGTACTTC; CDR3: CASSQRTGAVETQYF
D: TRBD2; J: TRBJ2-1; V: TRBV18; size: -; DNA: TGTGCCAGCTCACCATATACTAGCGGGAGTGGGGAGCAGTTCTTC; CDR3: CASSPYTSGSGEQFF
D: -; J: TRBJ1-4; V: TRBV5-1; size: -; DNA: TGCGCCAGCAGCCGGACCGTCACTAATAATGAAAAACTGTTTTTT; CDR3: CASSRTVTNNEKLFF
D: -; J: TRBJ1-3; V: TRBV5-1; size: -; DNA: TGCGCCAGCAGCTTGGGAGGCCTAGTCTCTGGAAACACCATATATTTT; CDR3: CASSLGGLVSGNTIYF
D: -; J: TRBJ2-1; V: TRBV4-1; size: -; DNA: TGCGCCAGCAGCCAAGGAAGGACTACTAAAAAGCCGTACAATGAGCAGTTCTTC; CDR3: CASSQGRTTKKPYNEQFF
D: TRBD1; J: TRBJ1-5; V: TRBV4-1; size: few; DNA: TGCGCCAGCAGCCAACAATGGACAGGGAATAGCAATCAGCCCCAGCATTTT; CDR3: CASSQQWTGNSNQPQHF
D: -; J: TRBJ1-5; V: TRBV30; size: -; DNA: TGTGCCTGGAACCTAGGACATTCGGTTAGCAATCAGCCCCAGCATTTT; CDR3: CAWNLGHSVSNQPQHF
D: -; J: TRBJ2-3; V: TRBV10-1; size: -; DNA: TGCGCCAGCAGTGAGCGGGTTGGGGCCACAGATACGCAGTATTTT; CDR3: CASSERVGATDTQYF
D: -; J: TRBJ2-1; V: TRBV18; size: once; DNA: TGTGCCAGCTCACCAGGCCGCGTCAACAACAATGAGCAGTTCTTC; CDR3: CASSPGRVNNNEQFF
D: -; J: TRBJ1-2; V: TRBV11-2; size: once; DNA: TGTGCCAGCAGCTTTAGCGGGTTGGACTATGGCTACACCTTC; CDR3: CASSFSGLDYGYTF
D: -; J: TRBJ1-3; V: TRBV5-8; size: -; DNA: TGTGCCAGCAGCGCGGGGGACGGGACTGGAAACACCATATATTTT; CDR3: CASSAGDGTGNTIYF
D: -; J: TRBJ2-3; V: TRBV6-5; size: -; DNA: TGTGCCAGCAGTTACAGGGTTGGAGATACGCAGTATTTT; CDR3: CASSYRVGDTQYF
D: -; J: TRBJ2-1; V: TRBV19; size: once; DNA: TGTGCCAGTAGTGGCGGAATCAATGAGCAGTTCTTC; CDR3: CASSGGINEQFF
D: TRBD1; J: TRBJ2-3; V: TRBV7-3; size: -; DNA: TGTGCCACCAAGACAGGGATGGCAGATACGCAGTATTTT; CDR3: CATKTGMADTQYF
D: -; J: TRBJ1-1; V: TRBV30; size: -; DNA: TGTGCCTGGAGTGTACGGAGCCAGGGGGCTTTCTTT; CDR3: CAWSVRSQGAFF
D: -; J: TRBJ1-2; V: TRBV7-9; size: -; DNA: TGTGCCAGCAGCTTATCCGGTAGCAACTATGGCTACACCTTC; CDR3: CASSLSGSNYGYTF
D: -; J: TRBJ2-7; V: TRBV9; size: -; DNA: TGTGCCAGCAGCGTAGGAGGCAGCTCCTACGAGCAGTACTTC; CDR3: CASSVGGSSYEQYF
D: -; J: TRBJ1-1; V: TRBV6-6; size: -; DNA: TGTGCCAGCAGCCCCAGCTTTGTAATGAACACTGAAGCTTTCTTT; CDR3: CASSPSFVMNTEAFF
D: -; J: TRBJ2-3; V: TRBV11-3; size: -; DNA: TGTGCCAGCACACTGGGTGGGGCTTACACAGATACGCAGTATTTT; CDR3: CASTLGGAYTDTQYF
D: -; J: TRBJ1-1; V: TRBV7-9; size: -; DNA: TGTGCCAGCAGCTTGTGGAGCATGAACACTGAAGCTTTCTTT; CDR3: CASSLWSMNTEAFF
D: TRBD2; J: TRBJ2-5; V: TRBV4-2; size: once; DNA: TGTGCCAGCAGCCAAGGACTAGCGGTTCTGACCCAGTACTTC; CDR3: CASSQGLAVLTQYF
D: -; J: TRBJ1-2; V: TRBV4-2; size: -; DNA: TGTGCCAGCAGCCAAGAAGGGGCCGGTGGCTACACCTTC; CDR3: CASSQEGAGGYTF
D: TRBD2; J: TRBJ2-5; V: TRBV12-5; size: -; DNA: TGTGCTAGTCGGGGACTAGCGGGAAGGGGGGAGACCCAGTACTTC; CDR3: CASRGLAGRGETQYF
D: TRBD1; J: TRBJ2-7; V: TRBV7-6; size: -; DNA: TGTGCCAGCAGCCCCCCGCCGTGGGCTCATCCCGCGACAGGGGCCTACGAGCAGTACTTC; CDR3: CASSPPPWAHPATGAYEQYF
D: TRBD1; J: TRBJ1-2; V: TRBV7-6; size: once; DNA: TGTGCCAGCAGCGCCGGGACAGGGGGCTATGGCTACACCTTC; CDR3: CASSAGTGGYGYTF
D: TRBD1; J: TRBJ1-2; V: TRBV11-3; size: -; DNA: TGTGCCAGCAGCCGCCGACAGGGAAGGGACTATGGCTACACCTTC; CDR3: CASSRRQGRDYGYTF
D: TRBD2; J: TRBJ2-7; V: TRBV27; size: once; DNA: TGTGCCACCGGAGGACTAGCGGGAGTCAGTGAGCAGTACTTC; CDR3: CATGGLAGVSEQYF
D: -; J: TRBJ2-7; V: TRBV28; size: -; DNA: TGTGCCAGCAGTTTTGGTCAGCCGGGGTGGAAGCAGTACTTC; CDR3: CASSFGQPGWKQYF
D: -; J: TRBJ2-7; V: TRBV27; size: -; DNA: TGTGCCAGCAGTCCACAGGTTCCGCCCGACGAGCAGTACTTC; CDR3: CASSPQVPPDEQYF
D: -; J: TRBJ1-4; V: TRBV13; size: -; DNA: TGTGCCAGCAGCCGCACGAAGGAGGGGTATGAAAAACTGTTTTTT; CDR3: CASSRTKEGYEKLFF
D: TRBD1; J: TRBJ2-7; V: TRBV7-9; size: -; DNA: TGTGCCACAAAACCGGGACAGGGGAGCGACGAGCAGTACTTC; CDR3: CATKPGQGSDEQYF
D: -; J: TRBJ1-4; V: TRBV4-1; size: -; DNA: TGCGCCAGCAGCCAAGAATCGGTCCAGGTTAATGAAAAACTGTTTTTT; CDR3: CASSQESVQVNEKLFF
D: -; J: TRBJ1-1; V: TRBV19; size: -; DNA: TGTGCCAGTACCTATGGGGCGGGAGACACTGAAGCTTTCTTT; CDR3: CASTYGAGDTEAFF
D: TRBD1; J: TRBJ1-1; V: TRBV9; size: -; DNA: TGTGCCAGCAGCGTAGCAGGGGGCGCTTTAGGAAACACTGAAGCTTTCTTT; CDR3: CASSVAGGALGNTEAFF
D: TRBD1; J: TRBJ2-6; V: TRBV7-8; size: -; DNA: TGTGCCAGCAGCTCCTTTCTATTCGGGACAGAGTCCTCTTCTGGGGCCAACGTCCTGACTTTC; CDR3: CASSSFLFGTESSSGANVLTF
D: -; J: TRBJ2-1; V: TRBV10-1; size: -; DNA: TGCGCCAGCAGTGAGCCCGCGAAGCAGTTCTTC; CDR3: CASSEPAKQFF
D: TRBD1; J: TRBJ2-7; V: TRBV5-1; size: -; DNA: TGCGCCAGCACTTTCTCGCCGGGACAGACCTACGAGCAGTACTTC; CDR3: CASTFSPGQTYEQYF
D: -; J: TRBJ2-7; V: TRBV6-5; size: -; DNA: TGTGCCAGCAGCCGCCCAGGCGGAGAGCAGTACTTC; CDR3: CASSRPGGEQYF
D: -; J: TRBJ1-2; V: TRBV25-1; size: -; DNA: TGTGCCAGCAGTGACATTGTGGACTATGGCTACACCTTC; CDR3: CASSDIVDYGYTF
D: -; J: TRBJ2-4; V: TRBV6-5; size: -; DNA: TGTGCCAGCAGTTCCACATGGGATCTAGCCAAAAACATTCAGTACTTC; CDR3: CASSSTWDLAKNIQYF
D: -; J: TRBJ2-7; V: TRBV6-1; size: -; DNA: TGTGCCAGCAGTGAAATGCCCCTAAAAAGCGCGGGGCCCTACGAGCAGTACTTC; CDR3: CASSEMPLKSAGPYEQYF
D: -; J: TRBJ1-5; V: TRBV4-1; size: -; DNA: TGCGCCAGCAGCCAAGACTGGACAGCACAGGAAAAGCCCCAGCATTTT; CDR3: CASSQDWTAQEKPQHF
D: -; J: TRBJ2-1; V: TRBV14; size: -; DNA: TGTGCCAGCAGCCCAGGGACGGGATTCTCCTACAATGAGCAGTTCTTC; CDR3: CASSPGTGFSYNEQFF
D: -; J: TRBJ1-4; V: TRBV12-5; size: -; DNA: TGTGCTAGTGGCCCGGACTGGTCTAATGAAAAACTGTTTTTT; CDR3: CASGPDWSNEKLFF
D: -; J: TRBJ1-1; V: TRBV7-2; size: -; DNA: TGTGCCAGCAGCTTATGGACGAACACTGAAGCTTTCTTT; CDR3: CASSLWTNTEAFF
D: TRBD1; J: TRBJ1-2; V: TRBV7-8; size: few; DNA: TGTGCCAGCAGCTTGTATCGGGACAGGGTCGATCGGAATGGCTACACCTTC; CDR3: CASSLYRDRVDRNGYTF
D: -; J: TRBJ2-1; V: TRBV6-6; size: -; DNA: TGTGCCAGCAGTTCCTATCAAGCGTTGGATGAGCAGTTCTTC; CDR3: CASSSYQALDEQFF
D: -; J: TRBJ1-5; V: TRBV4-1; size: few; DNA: TGCGCCAGCAGCCAAGATCGGGCCTCCAATCAGCCCCAGCATTTT; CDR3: CASSQDRASNQPQHF
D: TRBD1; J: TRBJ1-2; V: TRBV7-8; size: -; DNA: TGTGCCAGCAGCGACCGGACAGGGGTTGGCTACACCTTC; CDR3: CASSDRTGVGYTF
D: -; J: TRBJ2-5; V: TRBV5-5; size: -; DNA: TGTGCCAGCAGCTTTCCAGAGGCTGGGGAGACCCAGTACTTC; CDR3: CASSFPEAGETQYF
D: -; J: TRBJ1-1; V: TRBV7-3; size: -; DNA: TGTGCCAGCAGCTTAAATGCAGGTGACACTGAAGCTTTCTTT; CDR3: CASSLNAGDTEAFF
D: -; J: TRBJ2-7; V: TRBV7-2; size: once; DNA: TGTGCCAGCAGCTTATACGCGGTGTCCTACGAGCAGTACTTC; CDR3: CASSLYAVSYEQYF